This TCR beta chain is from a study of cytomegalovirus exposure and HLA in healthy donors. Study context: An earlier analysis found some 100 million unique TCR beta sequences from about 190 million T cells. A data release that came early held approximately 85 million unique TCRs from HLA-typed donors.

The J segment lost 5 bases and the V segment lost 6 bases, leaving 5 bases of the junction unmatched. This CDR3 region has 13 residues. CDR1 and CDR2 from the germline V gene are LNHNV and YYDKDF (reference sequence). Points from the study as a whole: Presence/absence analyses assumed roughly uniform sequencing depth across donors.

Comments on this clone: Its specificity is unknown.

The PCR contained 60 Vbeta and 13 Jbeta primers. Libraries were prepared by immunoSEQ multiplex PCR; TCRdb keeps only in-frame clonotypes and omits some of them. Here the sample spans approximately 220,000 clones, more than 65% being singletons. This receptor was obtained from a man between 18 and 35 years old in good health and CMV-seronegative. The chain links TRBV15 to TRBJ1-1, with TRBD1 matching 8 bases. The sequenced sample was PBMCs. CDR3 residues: CATRLQGGTEAFF. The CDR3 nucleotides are TGTGCCACCAGATTACAGGGGGGGACTGAAGCTTTCTTT.